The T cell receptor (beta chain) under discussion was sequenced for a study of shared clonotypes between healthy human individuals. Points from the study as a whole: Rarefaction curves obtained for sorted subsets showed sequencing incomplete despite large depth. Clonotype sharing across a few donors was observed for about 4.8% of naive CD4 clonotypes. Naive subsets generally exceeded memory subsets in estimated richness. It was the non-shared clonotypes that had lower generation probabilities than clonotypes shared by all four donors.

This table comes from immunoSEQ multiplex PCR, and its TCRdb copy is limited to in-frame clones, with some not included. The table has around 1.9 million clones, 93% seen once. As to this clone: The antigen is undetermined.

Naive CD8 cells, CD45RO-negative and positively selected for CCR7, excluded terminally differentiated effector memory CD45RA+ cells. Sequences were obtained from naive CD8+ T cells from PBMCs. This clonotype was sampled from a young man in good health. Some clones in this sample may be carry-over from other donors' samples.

DNA for the CDR3: TGTGCCAGCAGACAAGGACTAGCGGGAGAACGAGAGACCCAGTACTTC. Its protein product is CASRQGLAGERETQYF. J is TRBJ2-5 and V is TRBV6-6; 13 bases are shared with TRBD2. The CDR3 runs to 16 residues. The J segment lost 4 bases and the V segment lost 6 bases, leaving 8 bases of the junction unmatched. Germline CDR1 MNHNY, CDR2 SVGAGI (reference sequence).